The sample holds a few counts of the clone carrying this TCR beta chain. The antigen remains undetermined. The germline gives CDR1 KGHDR, CDR2 SFDVKD. This CDR3 is built from 13 residues. Trimming removed 8 bases from V and 2 bases from J, with 8 bases in between. Time point described: persistent/refractory GD, antithyroid drugs over 5 years with positive TRAb. Researchers made the TCR library from RNA that was extracted from PBMCs. The data were taken from a study of regulatory T cells in long-lasting Graves disease. Study-wide points: Shared public clonotypes totalled fewer than 3,000 in persistent patients, compared with some 920 in new patients.

Investigators prepared the TCR beta libraries by applying iRepertoire HTBI primers and Arm-PCR of CDR3 regions. Via MiXCR, TCRdb re-called the multiplex PCR reads, giving one row per CDR3 protein. Of about 310,000 distinct CDR3 sequences in the sample, roughly 21% were seen once. V usage is TRBV24-1 and J usage is TRBJ2-2; D remains ambiguous. This TCR was recovered from a female donor with Graves disease. The material sequenced was peripheral blood mononuclear cells (PBMCs), taken when the disease was refractory, from a patient treated with antithyroid drugs. CDR3 bases: TGTGCCACCAAGGCCAGTAACACCGGGGAGCTGTTTTTT. Translating it yields CATKASNTGELFF.